One TCR beta chain is described in this entry. Its antigen is unidentified. Sorting took every CD4+ cell except CD45RA+CCR7+CD95- naive cells, reaching over 95% purity. Healthy donors' blood was sourced from blood donation centers in Switzerland. CD4 and CD14 magnetic microbeads positively selected total CD4+ T cells and monocytes. Detection sensitivity for ex vivo total memory CD4+ was one cell in 200,000. TCRdb keeps only in-frame clones here, not all; method: immunoSEQ multiplex PCR. The sample includes roughly 30,000 clones, 70% to 85% of them seen just once. Germline loops: CDR1 SGHNT, CDR2 YENEEA. With V trimmed by 5 bases and J by 6 bases, 3 bases remained unmatched. The CDR3 is 14 amino acids. These data originate in a study of human CD4 T cells and Enterobacteriaceae. General study results and limits: Matching to same-donor CFSE-low cultures alone inferred ex vivo clonotype reactivity.

The TCR was taken from a human donor in good health. This chain joins TRBV11-3 and TRBJ2-1, with 11 nucleotides matching TRBD1. Sequencing was done on a sample of memory CD4+ T cells from blood. Here the CDR3 reads CASSPGTGGNEQFF. Written as DNA, the CDR3 is TGTGCCAGCAGCCCCGGGACAGGGGGCAATGAGCAGTTCTTC.